These T cell receptor beta chains were read from a single sample in a study of OX40 agonist ivuxolimab in advanced cancers. Produced via immunoSEQ multiplex PCR; TCRdb's table is partial and in-frame only. The sample has around 50,000 clones, about 89% seen once. Sample: CD4+ or CD8+ T cells sorted from blood, taken in a trial of the OX40 agonist ivuxolimab. These TCRs come from an adult with an advanced solid tumor such as melanoma, head and neck, liver or kidney cancer. Each CDR3 is given with its conserved first and last residue. The D gene is left open where the match is weak. Size is stated for part of the rows, as once, few or many counts, or as a class when the clone is expanded.

DNA	CDR3	V	J	size	D
TGCAGTGCGAGAGACCGAAAAGGGCAGTTCTTC	CSARDRKGQFF	TRBV20-1	TRBJ2-1	.	.
TGTGCCAGCATCGAGGACAGGGCTGGCGGCAATGAGCAGTTCTTC	CASIEDRAGGNEQFF	TRBV27	TRBJ2-1	.	TRBD1
TGTGCCAGCAGCTCCTCCGGGAGACTCCACTCTGGAAACACCATATATTTT	CASSSSGRLHSGNTIYF	TRBV7-8	TRBJ1-3	few	.
TGCGCCAGCAGCCTGGCATTCTCTGGAAACACCATATATTTT	CASSLAFSGNTIYF	TRBV4-1	TRBJ1-3	.	.
TGCGCCAGCAGCCACCCGACAGGGGCCCAAGAGACCCAGTACTTC	CASSHPTGAQETQYF	TRBV4-1	TRBJ2-5	once	TRBD1
TGTGCCAGCAACGCCCCCGGGACAGGCTCCTACGAGCAGTACTTC	CASNAPGTGSYEQYF	TRBV28	TRBJ2-7	.	TRBD1
TGTGCCAGCAGTGAAGGGACAGGTTACTATGGCTACACCTTC	CASSEGTGYYGYTF	TRBV6-1	TRBJ1-2	.	TRBD1
TGTGCCAGCAGCTGGCCAGGAGGGGCGCGATACGAGCAGTACTTC	CASSWPGGARYEQYF	TRBV7-2	TRBJ2-7	.	.
TGTGCCAGCAGCTTGGGTGAGACTGAAGCTTTCTTT	CASSLGETEAFF	TRBV7-9	TRBJ1-1	.	.
TGTGCCAGTAGTGCCTGGACAGCTAACTATGGCTACACCTTC	CASSAWTANYGYTF	TRBV19	TRBJ1-2	.	.
TGTGCCAGCACTTCCCACAATGAGCAGTTCTTC	CASTSHNEQFF	TRBV6-5	TRBJ2-1	.	.
TGTGCCAGTAGTATAGGGGGAACCGGGGAGCTGTTTTTT	CASSIGGTGELFF	TRBV19	TRBJ2-2	.	.
TGCGCCAGCAGCCCTGGGGGGTACATTCAGTACTTC	CASSPGGYIQYF	TRBV4-1	TRBJ2-4	.	.
TGCGCCAGCAGCCAAGACGCGCAAACCCTCCCGCTCTCTGGAAACACCATATATTTT	CASSQDAQTLPLSGNTIYF	TRBV4-1	TRBJ1-3	.	.
TGTGCCAGCAGCTCCATCCCGGGAGACGAGCAGTACTTC	CASSSIPGDEQYF	TRBV7-7	TRBJ2-7	.	.
TGTGCCCCCTGGGGAGGGGGCGATAATTCACCCCTCCACTTT	CAPWGGGDNSPLHF	TRBV7-2	TRBJ1-6	.	TRBD1
TGTGCCAGCAGCGAAAGCTCCTACGAGCAGTACTTC	CASSESSYEQYF	TRBV5-6	TRBJ2-7	.	.
TGTGCCAGCAGCCCGCGGGACAGAAACTATGGCTACACCTTC	CASSPRDRNYGYTF	TRBV7-9	TRBJ1-2	.	TRBD1
TGTGCCAGTAAGGACAGCTCTGGAAACACCATATATTTT	CASKDSSGNTIYF	TRBV19	TRBJ1-3	.	.
TGTGCCAGTCGGGGGACTAGCGTTTCCTACGAGCAGTACTTC	CASRGTSVSYEQYF	TRBV19	TRBJ2-7	.	TRBD2